The source of this TCR beta chain is a study of blood T cell repertoires in COVID-19. Study at large: Acute-phase and convalescent COVID-19 samples originated in the United States, Italy and Spain.

This study enrolled people aged about 18 to 100 from under 25 US geographic areas. Cohorts were determined from participant-reported clinical history. Recovery among Cohort 3 donors was established by two negative PCRs, clearance, or symptom resolution. The length of the CDR3 is 15 residues. V was trimmed by 3 bases and J by 1 base, leaving 11 bases between them. CDR1 is LGHNA, CDR2 YNFKEQ, per germline. Sequencing used immunoSEQ multiplex PCR; TCRdb keeps in-frame clones, though not all of them. The sample lists more than 85,000 clones, around 86% occurring once. This clonotype was obtained from a woman aged 45-65 years who had recovered from COVID-19. Sequences were obtained from PBMCs or T cells enriched from blood (not recorded which). The chain combines TRBV4-2 with TRBJ2-3; tentative D call: TRBD1 (7 bases). CDR3 loop: CASSQGRGGTDTQYF. CDR3 DNA sequence: TGTGCCAGCAGCCAGGGCAGGGGGGGCACAGATACGCAGTATTTT.